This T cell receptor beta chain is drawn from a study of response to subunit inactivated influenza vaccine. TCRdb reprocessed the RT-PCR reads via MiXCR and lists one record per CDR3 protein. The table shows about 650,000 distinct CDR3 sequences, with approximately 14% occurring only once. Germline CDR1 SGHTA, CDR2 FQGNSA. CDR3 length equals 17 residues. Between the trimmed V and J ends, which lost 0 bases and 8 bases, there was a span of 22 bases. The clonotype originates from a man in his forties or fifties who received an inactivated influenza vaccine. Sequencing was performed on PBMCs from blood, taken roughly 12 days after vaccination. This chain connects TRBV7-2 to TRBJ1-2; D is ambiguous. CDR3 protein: CASSLAPTVLSLLGYTF. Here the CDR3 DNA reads TGTGCCAGCAGCTTAGCGCCGACGGTCCTATCACTTTTGGGCTACACCTTC.